These 29 T cell receptor beta chains originate from one sample sequenced in a study of blood T cell repertoires in COVID-19. Libraries were prepared by immunoSEQ multiplex PCR; TCRdb keeps only in-frame clonotypes and omits some of them. Of 240,000 or so clones listed, approximately 87% are singletons. The sequencing sample was made of peripheral blood. These receptors were taken from a man between 60 and 75 years old with acute or convalescent COVID-19.

This chain connects TRBV5-6 to TRBJ1-1; D is undetermined. Between the trimmed V and J ends, which lost 1 base and 5 bases, there was a span of 9 bases. Germline V gives CDR1 SGHDT, CDR2 YYEEEE. CDR3 length equals 13 residues. This chain's CDR3 is CASSLPTVTEAFF. The CDR3 nucleotides are TGTGCCAGCAGCTTGCCCACGGTTACTGAAGCTTTCTTT. Full variable domain (outside the CDR3, taken from reference TRBV5-6 and TRBJ1-1): DAGVTQSPTHLIKTRGQQVTLRCSPKSGHDTVSWYQQALGQGPQFIFQYYEEEERQRGNFPDRFSGHQFPNYSSELNVNALLLGDSALYLCASSLPTVTEAFFGQGTRLTVV.

The chain recombines TRBV5-1 with TRBJ1-5, with D uncertain. Germline V gene data show CDR1 as SGHRS and CDR2 as YFSETQ. The CDR3 loop spans 15 amino acids. The V end was cut by 1 base, the J end by 3 bases, with 11 bases between. The CDR3 sequence is CASSLSGSPNQPQHF. The CDR3 DNA is TGCGCCAGCAGCTTGAGCGGGAGCCCCAATCAGCCCCAGCATTTT.

CDR3 region: CASSLPTGRDTQYF. Written as DNA, the CDR3 is TGTGCCAGCAGCTTGCCGACAGGGAGAGATACGCAGTATTTT. The chain recombines TRBV5-6 with TRBJ2-3; the match to TRBD1 covers 7 bases. Germline V lookup: CDR1 SGHDT, CDR2 YYEEEE. Trimming removed 1 base from V and 5 bases from J; junction bases left unmatched: 4. CDR3 length: 14 residues.

V usage is TRBV30 and J usage is TRBJ1-3; the D is unclear. The V end was cut by 2 bases, the J end by 0 bases, with 14 bases between. Germline V CDR1 and CDR2: GTSNPN, SVGIG (reference sequence). CDR3 size: 16 residues. DNA of the CDR3: TGTGCCTGGAGTCTCCGAGGGATGAGCTCTGGAAACACCATATATTTT. Protein product: CAWSLRGMSSGNTIYF.

J is TRBJ2-2 and V is TRBV18; the D is unclear. Germline V lookup: CDR1 KGHSH, CDR2 LQKENI. The V end was cut by 5 bases, the J end by 0 bases, with 7 bases between. The CDR3 totals 14 residues. CDR3 sequence: CASSIQSNTGELFF. The CDR3 DNA follows: TGTGCCAGCTCAATACAGTCGAACACCGGGGAGCTGTTTTTT.

The gene calls are TRBV28 and TRBJ1-3, with TRBD1 matching over 12 bases. This CDR3 has 16 amino acids. J lost 3 bases, V lost 7 bases, and 7 bases had no gene match. Per germline, CDR1 MDHEN and CDR2 SYDVKM. The CDR3 loop is CASTPGTGGGGNTIYF. CDR3 sequence (DNA): TGTGCCAGCACACCCGGGACAGGGGGCGGTGGAAACACCATATATTTT.

The gene calls are TRBV6-6 and TRBJ2-3, with D perhaps TRBD2 (5 bases). The CDR3 totals 14 residues. Between the trimmed V and J ends, which lost 7 bases and 6 bases, there was a span of 17 bases. The V gene's germline CDR1 is MNHNY and CDR2 SVGAGI (reference sequence). The CDR3 DNA reads TGTGCCAGCACCCCCTCGCTCGGGATGGATACGCAGTATTTT. Translation: CASTPSLGMDTQYF.

The rearrangement joins TRBV7-9 to TRBJ2-3, with 13 bases matching TRBD2. Germline CDR1 SEHNR, CDR2 FQNEAQ (reference sequence). The CDR3 is 16 residues long. Trimming cost V 3 bases and J 4 bases; bases outside gene matches: 4. CDR3 region: CASSFGLAGDSDTQYF. CDR3 in DNA: TGTGCCAGCAGCTTCGGACTAGCGGGAGATTCAGATACGCAGTATTTT.

This clone was recorded only once. V usage is TRBV20-1 and J usage is TRBJ1-1, with a weak D call TRBD1 (6 bases). Germline V gives CDR1 DFQATT, CDR2 SNEGSKA (reference sequence). The CDR3 consists of 15 residues. Between the trimmed V and J ends, which lost 3 bases and 0 bases, there was a span of 14 bases. CDR3 DNA sequence: TGCAGTGCTAGTCGGGGACAACACATGAACACTGAAGCTTTCTTT. Translated, it gives CSASRGQHMNTEAFF.

CDR3 nucleotide sequence: TGTGCCAGCAGCACGGGACTCTCCACCGGGGAGCTGTTTTTT. This codes for CASSTGLSTGELFF. The rearrangement uses TRBV5-6 and TRBJ2-2, with TRBD2 as a possible D gene (6 bases). The CDR3 runs 14 residues. V was pared by 4 bases and J by 4 bases, with 11 bases between. Germline CDR1 SGHDT, CDR2 YYEEEE.

The chain carries TRBV7-2 and TRBJ1-6; D is uncertain. The CDR3 length is 15 residues. Trimming took 1 base from V and 8 from J, leaving 12 bases between them. Germline V lookup: CDR1 SGHTA, CDR2 FQGNSA. The CDR3 reads CASSLESGVDSPLHF. The CDR3 DNA follows: TGTGCCAGCAGCTTAGAGTCCGGGGTAGATTCACCCCTCCACTTT.

This chain links TRBV7-2 with TRBJ2-7; TRBD2 might be the D (5 bases). The CDR3 has 13 residues. Germline lookup yields CDR1 SGHTA and CDR2 FQGNSA. V lost 5 bases, J lost 2 bases, and 10 bases lay in between. Here the CDR3 DNA reads TGTGCCAGCAGCCGGGGATTAGCCTACGAGCAGTACTTC. Protein: CASSRGLAYEQYF.

V gene TRBV11-2 combines with J gene TRBJ2-3; tentatively, D is TRBD2 (6 bases). Germline V lookup: CDR1 SGHAT, CDR2 FQNNGV. V was pared by 4 bases and J by 3 bases, with 20 bases between. The CDR3 has 17 amino acids. The CDR3 reads CASSSILRLEGTDTQYF. CDR3 bases: TGTGCCAGCAGCTCCATCCTCCGGCTGGAGGGTACAGATACGCAGTATTTT.

The CDR3 nucleotides are TGTGCCAGTAGTAGACCCAGGGCAGGTAGGGACACTGAAGCTTTCTTT. Its protein product is CASSRPRAGRDTEAFF. The chain has TRBV19 and TRBJ1-1, with D possibly matching TRBD1 (5 bases). CDR3 length: 16 residues. The V gene lost 4 bases and the J gene lost 3 bases, with 18 bases spanning the gap. Germline-derived CDR1 and CDR2 are LNHDA and SQIVND (reference sequence).

This chain connects TRBV3-1 (or the pseudogene TRBV3-2) to TRBJ1-1, with 10 bases that match TRBD1. Trimming cost V 3 bases and J 4 bases; bases outside gene matches: 5. Germline V CDR1 and CDR2: LGHDT, YNNKEL (reference sequence). This CDR3 contains 15 residues. The CDR3 DNA reads as TGTGCCAGCAGCCATACCGGGACAGGGGTCACTGAAGCTTTCTTT. Amino acid sequence: CASSHTGTGVTEAFF.

This clone appeared a single time. The chain couples TRBV7-2 to TRBJ2-3; D possibly corresponds to TRBD1 (5 bases). V dropped 1 base and J dropped 5 bases, with 13 bases sitting between them. The CDR3 length is 15 residues. Germline assignment: CDR1 SGHTA and CDR2 FQGNSA. The CDR3 nucleotides are TGTGCCAGCAGCTTAGTTCAGGGTCTCGGAGATACGCAGTATTTT. Amino acid sequence: CASSLVQGLGDTQYF.

This chain links TRBV7-6 with TRBJ2-1; 14 bases line up with TRBD2. Germline CDR1 is SGHVS and CDR2 is FNYEAQ. The CDR3 length is 17 residues. J lost 5 bases, V lost 5 bases, and 8 bases had no gene match. The CDR3 spells CASSGTSGRSPNNEQFF. CDR3 DNA sequence: TGTGCCAGCAGCGGGACTAGCGGGAGAAGTCCCAACAATGAGCAGTTCTTC.

This chain connects TRBV9 to TRBJ1-3; no definite D call. In germline, CDR1 is SGDLS, CDR2 YYNGEE. V dropped 8 bases and J dropped 1 base, with 10 bases sitting between them. This CDR3 has 13 residues. The CDR3 region has the DNA TGTGCCAGTGGCAGCGGGTCTGGAAACACCATATATTTT. Its translation is CASGSGSGNTIYF. The entire variable domain, with the rest obtained from reference TRBV9 and TRBJ1-3, is as follows: DSGVTQTPKHLITATGQRVTLRCSPRSGDLSVYWYQQSLDQGLQFLIQYYNGEERAKGNILERFSAQQFPDLHSELNLSSLELGDSALYFCASGSGSGNTIYFGEGSWLTVV.

The chain uses TRBV7-8 and TRBJ1-6; 7 nucleotides agree with TRBD1. Unmatched junction bases numbered 13, after V lost 5 bases and J lost 9 bases. CDR3 length: 16 amino acids. CDR1 SGHVS and CDR2 FQNEAQ come from the germline V gene. The CDR3 spells CASSPMGQPEGSPLHF. The CDR3 DNA sequence: TGTGCCAGCAGCCCGATGGGACAGCCTGAGGGTTCACCCCTCCACTTT.

This sequence joins TRBV6-4 and TRBJ1-6; D may be TRBD1 (5 bases). Germline values: CDR1 MRHNA, CDR2 SNTAGT. The CDR3 runs to 13 residues. The germline V and J ends were trimmed by 5 bases and 6 bases, with 8 bases remaining between them. The CDR3 loop is CASSRDSNSPLHF. The CDR3 nucleotides are TGTGCCAGCAGTCGAGACAGTAATTCACCCCTCCACTTT.

V gene TRBV9 combines with J gene TRBJ2-6; 7 positions agree with TRBD1. V shed 1 base and J 2 bases; nucleotides not matched to a gene: 6. In germline, CDR1 is SGDLS, CDR2 YYNGEE. This CDR3 region has 17 residues. The CDR3 DNA is TGTGCCAGCAGCGTAAACTCTCAGGGGGCTGGGGCCAACGTCCTGACTTTC. Residues: CASSVNSQGAGANVLTF.

The chain couples TRBV19 to TRBJ2-1, with 10 nucleotides matching TRBD2. The CDR3 consists of 16 residues. J was trimmed by 3 bases and V by 3 bases; bases with no gene match: 5. The V gene's germline CDR1 is LNHDA and CDR2 SQIVND (reference sequence). CDR3 sequence reads: CASSIHSSGGYNEQFF. The CDR3 DNA sequence: TGTGCCAGTAGTATCCACTCTAGCGGGGGCTACAATGAGCAGTTCTTC. Using reference TRBV19 and TRBJ2-1 for the parts outside the CDR3, the full variable domain is DGGITQSPKYLFRKEGQNVTLSCEQNLNHDAMYWYRQDPGQGLRLIYYSQIVNDFQKGDIAEGYSVSREKKESFPLTVTSAQKNPTAFYLCASSIHSSGGYNEQFFGPGTRLTVL.

The chain uses TRBV10-3 and TRBJ1-1; 8 bases map to TRBD1. The CDR3 extends over 15 amino acids. Germline CDR1 ENHRY, CDR2 SYGVKD. Germline trimming cut 3 bases from V and 4 bases from J; bases unmatched to any gene: 7. CDR3: CAISDPGQGGTEAFF. Written as DNA, the CDR3 is TGTGCCATCAGTGACCCAGGACAGGGAGGCACTGAAGCTTTCTTT.

The J gene is TRBJ1-4, the V gene TRBV7-2; TRBD1 matches at 7 bases. Germline CDR1 SGHTA, CDR2 FQGNSA. V shed 4 bases, J shed 2 bases, and the junction held 1 base outside the gene matches. The CDR3 has 14 amino acids. The CDR3 here is CASSSTGTNEKLFF. The CDR3 bases are TGTGCCAGCAGCTCGACAGGGACTAATGAAAAACTGTTTTTT.

Details on this clone: A read error may account for a junction end that differs from germline. The rearrangement joins TRBV7-3 to TRBJ2-7; maybe TRBD1 (6 bases). The germline V gene encodes CDR1 SGHTA and CDR2 FQGTGA. This CDR3 is built from 14 residues. The CDR3 protein is CASSRTGLGYVQYF. The CDR3 coding sequence is TGTGCCAGCAGCCGTACAGGGCTGGGATACGTGCAGTACTTC.

The rearrangement links TRBV9 to TRBJ1-5; the D gene is possibly TRBD1 (6 bases). The CDR3 has 13 residues. Looked up from germline, CDR1 is SGDLS and CDR2 is YYNGEE. Trimming stripped 3 bases from V and 5 bases from J, with 9 bases between. For the CDR3, the DNA is TGTGCCAGCAGCGAGGGGGGGGATCAGCCCCAGCATTTT. Amino acids: CASSEGGDQPQHF.

This clone is a singleton in its sample. The chain joins TRBV5-8 to TRBJ1-5; a possible D gene is TRBD1 (5 bases). The germline V gene encodes CDR1 SGHTS and CDR2 YDEGEE. V shed 0 bases and J shed 6 bases, with 10 bases lying between them. The CDR3 has 14 amino acids. Here the CDR3 reads CASSLGQFSQPQHF. The CDR3 bases are TGTGCCAGCAGCTTGGGACAGTTTAGTCAGCCCCAGCATTTT.

The genes are TRBV30 and TRBJ2-2, with a possible D match to TRBD2 (6 bases). V lost 5 bases to trimming and J lost 0 bases, with 13 bases between them. The CDR3 contains 15 residues. Germline V gene data show CDR1 as GTSNPN and CDR2 as SVGIG (reference sequence). CDR3 region: CAWEGRTTNTGELFF. The DNA for the CDR3 is TGTGCCTGGGAGGGGAGGACAACGAACACCGGGGAGCTGTTTTTT.

Here the CDR3 reads CASSRTGKNSPLHF. CDR3 DNA: TGTGCCAGCAGCCGGACAGGGAAGAATTCACCCCTCCACTTT. The V and J genes are TRBV5-4 and TRBJ1-6; 8 nucleotides align to TRBD1. The CDR3 is 14 amino acids. Trimming removed 4 bases from V and 7 bases from J; junction bases left unmatched: 4. CDR1 and CDR2 from the germline V gene are SGHNT and YYREEE (reference sequence).